The 22 T cell receptor beta chains listed next were all sequenced from one sample in a study of blood T cells in healthy people across ages. With a J-beta primer mix and a sample-barcoded 5' primer, a second PCR ran roughly 7 to 11 cycles. In TCRdb, the 5' RACE reads were re-called with MiXCR into one record per CDR3 protein. Of some 710,000 distinct CDR3 sequences in the sample, about 47% are singletons; the top ten hold roughly 20%. The sequencing input was blood. The receptors here all came from a man older than 75 in good health.

Turning to this clonotype: At one boundary the junction diverges from the germline segment, which might be a read error. The chain couples TRBV6-2 or TRBV6-3 to TRBJ2-5; no firm D call. The CDR3 totals 15 residues. Germline CDR1 reads MNHEY; CDR2 reads SVGEGT. The CDR3 here is CANSYSGVFRETQYF. As DNA, the CDR3 is TGTGCCAACAGTTACTCAGGCGTCTTCAGAGAGACCCAGTACTTC.

This clonotype was seen at least ten times. V and J are TRBV29-1 and TRBJ2-1, with 11 bases that match TRBD2. The CDR3 contains 16 residues. Germline assignment: CDR1 SQVTM and CDR2 ANQGSEA. The V and J ends lost 2 bases and 5 bases, in that order; junction bases with no gene match: 8. The CDR3, as DNA: TGCAGCGTTGAATATTTTTTAGCGGGAGGGGACAATGAGCAGTTCTTC. This sequence encodes CSVEYFLAGGDNEQFF.

This clonotype came up once. This clone may be a read error of a much larger clone one base away. J is TRBJ2-5 and V is TRBV20-1, with a possible D match to TRBD1 (5 bases). Germline CDR1 and CDR2: DFQATT and SNEGSKA (reference sequence). The CDR3 covers 10 residues. The germline V and J ends were trimmed by 7 bases and 4 bases, with 7 bases remaining between them. CDR3 residues: CSVRGETQYF. As DNA, the CDR3 is TGCAGTGTTAGGGGAGAGACCCAGTACTTC.

This rearrangement joins TRBV4-2 to TRBJ1-4; TRBD1 matches 7 bases. The germline V gene encodes CDR1 LGHNA and CDR2 YNFKEQ. V lost 0 bases and J lost 8; bases outside the gene matches: 12. The CDR3 spans 17 residues. The CDR3 protein is CASSQDVYGQGGEKLFF. CDR3 DNA sequence: TGTGCCAGCAGCCAAGATGTATACGGGCAGGGGGGAGAAAAACTGTTTTTT.

The rearrangement links TRBV2 to TRBJ2-5; weak D call: TRBD1 (7 bases). V dropped 7 bases and J dropped 2 bases, with 14 bases sitting between them. CDR1 is SNHLY, CDR2 FYNNEI, per germline. The CDR3 sequence is 14 residues long. The CDR3 DNA is TGTGCCAGCAACGGGGGACAGAATCAAGAGACCCAGTACTTC. As protein: CASNGGQNQETQYF. The full variable domain, with the rest looked up from reference TRBV2 and TRBJ2-5, is EPEVTQTPSHQVTQMGQEVILRCVPISNHLYFYWYRQILGQKVEFLVSFYNNEISEKSEIFDDQFSVERPDGSNFTLKIRSTKLEDSAMYFCASNGGQNQETQYFGPGTRLLVL.

This clonotype was found many times. The rearrangement links TRBV7-2 to TRBJ1-2, with TRBD1 as a possible D gene (6 bases). Germline-derived CDR1 and CDR2 are SGHTA and FQGNSA. The V gene lost 4 bases and the J gene lost 2 bases, with 8 bases spanning the gap. The length of the CDR3 is 13 residues. CDR3 residues: CASSSTGNYGYTF. The CDR3 nucleotides are TGTGCCAGCAGCTCTACAGGGAACTATGGCTACACCTTC.

The chain recombines TRBV24-1 with TRBJ2-4; TRBD1 matches at 9 bases. V gave up 3 bases and J gave up 3 bases; unmatched junction bases: 8. CDR1 is KGHDR and CDR2 is SFDVKD in the germline V gene. CDR3 length: 17 residues. Written as DNA, the CDR3 is TGTGCCACCAGTGATCCGACAGGGGGTTTAGGCAAAAACATTCAGTACTTC. This sequence encodes CATSDPTGGLGKNIQYF.

This clonotype was counted only a few times. The J gene is TRBJ2-1, the V gene TRBV7-2; D possibly matches TRBD1 or TRBD2 (5 bases each). The CDR3 has 15 residues. The germline V gene has CDR1 SGHTA and CDR2 FQGNSA. The V and J ends lost 2 bases and 6 bases respectively, with 14 bases between them. The CDR3 loop is CASSLRWGSGNEQFF. In DNA form, the CDR3 reads TGTGCCAGCAGCTTAAGGTGGGGGAGTGGCAATGAGCAGTTCTTC.

In its sample, this clonotype was seen a few times. The CDR3 loop reads CASSGQGSLSSTDTQYF. The CDR3 bases are TGTGCCAGCAGTGGACAGGGGTCCCTCTCCAGCACAGATACGCAGTATTTT. The chain uses TRBV25-1 and TRBJ2-3; 8 bases are shared with TRBD1. The junction had 9 bases not matched to a gene; V was cut back by 4 bases and J by 0 bases. The V gene's germline CDR1 is MGHDK and CDR2 SYGVNS. CDR3 length: 17 amino acids.

The chain joins TRBV15 to TRBJ1-6, with D perhaps matching TRBD1 (5 bases). The CDR3 loop spans 15 amino acids. From germline, CDR1 is LNHNV and CDR2 YYDKDF (reference sequence). V shed 1 base and J shed 6 bases, with 10 bases lying between them. CDR3 sequence reads: CATSRVGRGNSPLHF. The CDR3 nucleotides read TGTGCCACCAGCAGAGTGGGGAGGGGTAATTCACCCCTCCACTTT.

This clonotype was found once. One end of the junction does not line up with germline, which may come from a read error. The chain employs TRBV7-9 and TRBJ1-2, with TRBD1 matching 10 bases. Germline values: CDR1 SEHNR, CDR2 FQNEAQ (reference sequence). This CDR3 is 16 amino acids long. The chain's CDR3 is CVSSRGTGVVDYGYTF. The CDR3 bases are TGTGTCAGCAGCCGCGGGACAGGGGTCGTTGACTATGGCTACACCTTC. The full variable domain, its missing parts supplied by reference TRBV7-9 and TRBJ1-2, is DTGVSQNPRHKITKRGQNVTFRCDPISEHNRLYWYRQTLGQGPEFLTYFQNEAQLEKSRLLSDRFSAERPKGSFSTLEIQRTEQGDSAMYLCVSSRGTGVVDYGYTFGSGTRLTVV.

The V gene is TRBV10-3, the J gene TRBJ2-5; maybe TRBD1 (5 bases). The CDR3 totals 13 residues. V lost 6 bases to trimming and J lost 1 base, with 9 bases between them. Germline lookup yields CDR1 ENHRY and CDR2 SYGVKD. The CDR3 sequence is CAIRGVGQETQYF. CDR3 nucleotides: TGTGCCATCAGAGGGGTCGGCCAAGAGACCCAGTACTTC.

V gene TRBV4-1 combines with J gene TRBJ2-5; 8 bases are shared with TRBD1. The trim removed 4 bases at V and 5 bases at J, leaving 15 bases unmatched. This CDR3 is built from 17 residues. Germline loops: CDR1 MGHRA, CDR2 YSYEKL. The CDR3 nucleotides read TGCGCCAGCAGCCGACGGCCGGGACAGGAAGAAGGGGAGACCCAGTACTTC. Translated, it gives CASSRRPGQEEGETQYF.

The V call is TRBV20-1, the J call TRBJ2-1; D gene unclear. Between the trimmed V and J ends, which lost 4 bases and 7 bases, there was a span of 17 bases. This CDR3 is built from 14 residues. Germline V gene data show CDR1 as DFQATT and CDR2 as SNEGSKA (reference sequence). As DNA, the CDR3 is TGCAGTGCTAATCCCCAAGGGCCCTCGAATGAGCAGTTCTTC. Translating it yields CSANPQGPSNEQFF.

The chain couples TRBV7-6 to TRBJ2-7; D unclear. The CDR3 spans 13 residues. Germline-derived CDR1 and CDR2 are SGHVS and FNYEAQ. V was trimmed by 5 bases and J by 3 bases, leaving 11 bases between them. CDR3 sequence reads: CASSLGSVYEQYF. The CDR3 region has the DNA TGTGCCAGCAGCCTTGGGTCCGTCTACGAGCAGTACTTC.

The chain couples TRBV12-3 or TRBV12-4 to TRBJ1-5, with TRBD1 matching over 7 bases. This CDR3 is built from 15 residues. The V and J ends lost 6 bases and 3 bases, in that order; junction bases with no gene match: 8. In DNA form, the CDR3 reads TGTGCCAGCAGCGTCGGGACAGCCCCCAATCAGCCCCAGCATTTT. This gives the protein CASSVGTAPNQPQHF.

The chain combines TRBV28 with TRBJ1-4; D is ambiguous. V was cut by 6 bases and J by 3 bases, with 14 bases left in between. Germline V gene data show CDR1 as MDHEN and CDR2 as SYDVKM. The CDR3 loop spans 15 amino acids. CDR3 DNA: TGTGCCAGCAGCCGTTCCGGTCCGGCTAATGAAAAACTGTTTTTT. Residues: CASSRSGPANEKLFF.

The chain employs TRBV10-3 and TRBJ2-5; D is perhaps TRBD2 (6 bases). The CDR3 has 15 amino acids. V was cut by 2 bases and J by 6 bases, with 16 bases left in between. Looked up from germline, CDR1 is ENHRY and CDR2 is SYGVKD. The CDR3 region is CAISERGFGQKTQYF. Here the CDR3 DNA reads TGTGCCATCAGTGAGCGGGGGTTTGGGCAAAAGACCCAGTACTTC.

There are a few counts of this clonotype. The chain carries TRBV7-3 and TRBJ2-1, with D tentatively TRBD2 (6 bases). Trimming cost V 5 bases and J 3 bases, with 11 bases left between them. The CDR3 totals 14 residues. Germline CDR1 reads SGHTA; CDR2 reads FQGTGA. CDR3 bases: TGTGCCAGCAGCAGGCTAGCGATCTACAATGAGCAGTTCTTC. Its translation is CASSRLAIYNEQFF.

V is TRBV20-1 and J is TRBJ2-7; 13 bases are a match to TRBD2. There are 16 residues in the CDR3. The V gene's germline CDR1 is DFQATT and CDR2 SNEGSKA (reference sequence). With V trimmed by 0 bases and J by 3 bases, 5 bases remained unmatched. In DNA form, the CDR3 reads TGCAGTGCTAGAGATGGACTAGCGGGGGAAAGCTACGAGCAGTACTTC. Encoded protein: CSARDGLAGESYEQYF.

This clonotype has a single count. A much larger clone differs by one base, so this may be a read error. The rearrangement links TRBV6-2 or TRBV6-3 to TRBJ2-5, with 8 bases matching TRBD2. The CDR3 length is 15 residues. CDR1 is MNHEY and CDR2 is SVGEGT in the germline V gene. In DNA, the CDR3 is TGTACCAGCAGTTACCTACTAGCGGTACAAGAGACCCAGTACTTC. It translates to CTSSYLLAVQETQYF.

This clonotype was found a few times. The CDR3 reads CASSLVVSPYEQYF. CDR3 nucleotide sequence: TGCGCCAGCAGCTTGGTAGTCTCCCCCTACGAGCAGTACTTC. The chain links TRBV5-1 to TRBJ2-7; no clear D. The CDR3 contains 14 residues. CDR1 is SGHRS, CDR2 YFSETQ, per germline. Between the trimmed V and J ends, which lost 0 bases and 2 bases, there was a span of 9 bases.